This T cell receptor beta chain was sequenced for a study of blood T cell repertoires in COVID-19. About the study: The United States, Italy and Spain supplied acute and convalescent COVID-19 samples.

TCRdb's copy holds only in-frame clones and misses some; the assay was immunoSEQ multiplex PCR. The sample holds about 400,000 clones; around nine tenths are singletons and the top ten take 4.3%. This clone showed up just a few times. Germline CDR1 is SGHNT and CDR2 is YENEEA. V dropped 5 bases and J dropped 5; count of bases not matched to a gene: 4. The CDR3 totals 15 residues. Sequencing was done on a sample of peripheral blood. The V call is TRBV11-3, the J call TRBJ1-6; 9 nucleotides align to TRBD1. This clonotype originated in a woman under 40 with acute or convalescent COVID-19. CDR3 sequence (DNA): TGTGCCAGCAGCACACGACAGGGGGATAATTCACCCCTCCACTTT. The encoded protein is CASSTRQGDNSPLHF. The entire variable domain, with the rest obtained from reference TRBV11-3 and TRBJ1-6, is as follows: EAGVVQSPRYKIIEKKQPVAFWCNPISGHNTLYWYLQNLGQGPELLIRYENEEAVDDSQLPKDRFSAERLKGVDSTLKIQPAELGDSAVYLCASSTRQGDNSPLHFGNGTRLTVT.